This T cell receptor (beta chain) comes out of a study of cytomegalovirus exposure and HLA in healthy donors. Study-wide points: Most likely, a cluster of highly shared sequence variants arose as a sequencing artifact. An analysis done earlier found most TCR beta V segments productive about 87% or about 30% of the time.

PCR was performed using 60 Vbeta and 13 Jbeta primers. Profiled with immunoSEQ multiplex PCR; TCRdb holds only in-frame clones, not every one. The sample carries about 190,000 clones, 75% to 90% recorded once. Germline CDR1 reads MGHRA; CDR2 reads YSYEKL. The junction had 5 bases not matched to a gene; V was cut back by 1 base and J by 0 bases. There are 16 residues in the CDR3. To note about this clone: The antigen remains unidentified. The identical CDR3 is also encoded by other nucleotide sequences in the sample.

The sample comprised PBMCs. The rearrangement links TRBV4-1 to TRBJ2-7, with 8 bases aligning to TRBD2. This receptor was taken from a woman younger than 45 in good health and CMV-seronegative. CDR3 in DNA: TGCGCCAGCAGCCAAGGGGTAGCGGGGAGCTCCTACGAGCAGTACTTC. Translation gives CASSQGVAGSSYEQYF.